This is a list of T cell receptor beta chains from one sample in a study of T cell repertoires in cytomegalovirus infection. Using its own MiXCR run on the reads, TCRdb lists one record per CDR3 protein. The sample shows roughly 190,000 distinct CDR3 sequences, roughly 9% of them seen only once. Material for sequencing was PBMCs. The origin of the receptors is a human donor in good health (CMV status not recorded). Some clones in this sample may be carry-over from other donors' samples. Each CDR3 is given with its conserved first and last residue. A D gene is named only where the DNA matches it firmly. Clone sizes are given selectively: once, few, many, or a class where the clone is expanded.

d_gene: TRBD1; abundance: NA; v_gene: TRBV7-9; j_gene: TRBJ1-5; CDR3nt: TGTGCCAGCAGCTGGGACAGGGAGGGTCAGCCCCAGCATTTT; CDR3aa: CASSWDREGQPQHF
d_gene: NA; abundance: many; v_gene: TRBV5-4; j_gene: TRBJ1-1; CDR3nt: TGTGCCAGCAGCTTGGGAGGGGAGGGCTCGAGGGAAGCTTTCTTT; CDR3aa: CASSLGGEGSREAFF
d_gene: NA; abundance: many; v_gene: TRBV28; j_gene: TRBJ2-5; CDR3nt: TGTGCCACCCTGGGGGGGCGGGAAGAGACCCAGTACTTC; CDR3aa: CATLGGREETQYF
d_gene: TRBD2; abundance: many; v_gene: TRBV7-2; j_gene: TRBJ2-7; CDR3nt: TGTGCCAGCAGTTTTACTAGCGGGAGCGAGCAGTACTTC; CDR3aa: CASSFTSGSEQYF
d_gene: NA; abundance: few; v_gene: TRBV2; j_gene: TRBJ2-7; CDR3nt: TGTGCCAGCAGTGATAATACTCGGACCATACCCTACGAGCAGTACTTC; CDR3aa: CASSDNTRTIPYEQYF
d_gene: NA; abundance: many; v_gene: TRBV7-2; j_gene: TRBJ1-1; CDR3nt: TGTGCCAGCAGCTTCGTTTTCACACTTGAAGCTTTCTTT; CDR3aa: CASSFVFTLEAFF
d_gene: NA; abundance: few; v_gene: TRBV2; j_gene: TRBJ1-1; CDR3nt: TGTGCCAGCAAACTCAGGGTTGTGGACACTGAAGCTTTCTTT; CDR3aa: CASKLRVVDTEAFF
d_gene: TRBD2; abundance: NA; v_gene: TRBV29-1; j_gene: TRBJ2-3; CDR3nt: TGCAGCGTTTCAGGGACTAGCGGGACAGATACGCAGTATTTT; CDR3aa: CSVSGTSGTDTQYF
d_gene: NA; abundance: many; v_gene: TRBV7-2; j_gene: TRBJ2-3; CDR3nt: TGTGCCAGCAGCCGCCAGGGCCGGGGCGGTAACACAGATACGCAGTATTTT; CDR3aa: CASSRQGRGGNTDTQYF
d_gene: TRBD2; abundance: many; v_gene: TRBV7-8; j_gene: TRBJ2-3; CDR3nt: TGTGCCAGCAGTTCCGGGACTAGCATTTCAGATACGCAGTATTTT; CDR3aa: CASSSGTSISDTQYF
d_gene: TRBD1; abundance: NA; v_gene: TRBV18; j_gene: TRBJ1-1; CDR3nt: TGTGCCAGCTCACGAACCGGGACAGGGGAAAGCACTGAAGCTTTCTTT; CDR3aa: CASSRTGTGESTEAFF
d_gene: TRBD1; abundance: NA; v_gene: TRBV7-9; j_gene: TRBJ1-4; CDR3nt: TGTGCCAGTCAGGGACAGGTTTATTCGGATGAAAAACTGTTTTTT; CDR3aa: CASQGQVYSDEKLFF
d_gene: TRBD2; abundance: NA; v_gene: TRBV7-2; j_gene: TRBJ2-2; CDR3nt: TGTGCCAGCAGCTTCACTAGCGGGGGCTCCGGGGAGCTGTTTTTT; CDR3aa: CASSFTSGGSGELFF
d_gene: TRBD1; abundance: few; v_gene: TRBV5-1; j_gene: TRBJ2-2; CDR3nt: TGCGCCAGCAGCCGGGACAGGGGCTTCACCGGGGAGCTGTTTTTT; CDR3aa: CASSRDRGFTGELFF
d_gene: NA; abundance: once; v_gene: TRBV6-2/TRBV6-3; j_gene: TRBJ2-1; CDR3nt: TGTGCCCGCAGTTACTCGGCCGGCAATGAGCAGTTCTTC; CDR3aa: CARSYSAGNEQFF
d_gene: NA; abundance: many; v_gene: TRBV11-2; j_gene: TRBJ1-6; CDR3nt: TGTGCCAGCAGCTTAAAATATAATTCACCCCTCCACTTT; CDR3aa: CASSLKYNSPLHF
d_gene: NA; abundance: many; v_gene: TRBV7-2; j_gene: TRBJ1-3; CDR3nt: TGTGCCAGCAGCCCCGGAGAAGCGAGAAACACCATATATTTT; CDR3aa: CASSPGEARNTIYF
d_gene: NA; abundance: many; v_gene: TRBV5-6; j_gene: TRBJ1-1; CDR3nt: TGTGCCAGCAGCTCCAACGGGAACACTGAAGCTTTCTTT; CDR3aa: CASSSNGNTEAFF
d_gene: NA; abundance: many; v_gene: TRBV7-8; j_gene: TRBJ1-1; CDR3nt: TGTGCCAGCAGCTTAGTTGGGGGTGGGACCGAAGCTTTCTTT; CDR3aa: CASSLVGGGTEAFF
d_gene: TRBD1; abundance: few; v_gene: TRBV2; j_gene: TRBJ1-3; CDR3nt: TGTGCCAGCAGGCGGGGACAGGGGGCTGGAAACACCATATATTTT; CDR3aa: CASRRGQGAGNTIYF
d_gene: NA; abundance: few; v_gene: TRBV25-1; j_gene: TRBJ2-2; CDR3nt: TGTGCCAGCAGTGAAGAGGCGGGGATTGACGGGGAGCTGTTTTTT; CDR3aa: CASSEEAGIDGELFF
d_gene: TRBD1; abundance: NA; v_gene: TRBV20-1; j_gene: TRBJ2-4; CDR3nt: TGCAGTGCTCGCAACAGGGGCCTTGCCAAAAACATTCAGTACTTC; CDR3aa: CSARNRGLAKNIQYF
d_gene: TRBD2; abundance: many; v_gene: TRBV7-2; j_gene: TRBJ2-1; CDR3nt: TGTGCCAGCAGCTCCCGACTAGCGGGGGCCTCCTACAATGAGCAGTTCTTC; CDR3aa: CASSSRLAGASYNEQFF
d_gene: TRBD2; abundance: few; v_gene: TRBV6-4; j_gene: TRBJ2-7; CDR3nt: TGTGCCAGCAGTGGGGGGGGGAGAGGCTCCTACGAGCAGTACTTC; CDR3aa: CASSGGGRGSYEQYF
d_gene: NA; abundance: NA; v_gene: TRBV6-2/TRBV6-3; j_gene: TRBJ2-7; CDR3nt: TGTGCCAGCTCCAGGGGAATATCCTACGAGCAGTACTTC; CDR3aa: CASSRGISYEQYF
d_gene: NA; abundance: few; v_gene: TRBV28; j_gene: TRBJ2-2; CDR3nt: TGTGCCAGCAGTTTCCGTGTAGCTAATCCTAGTTCCGGGGAGCTGTTTTTT; CDR3aa: CASSFRVANPSSGELFF
d_gene: NA; abundance: few; v_gene: TRBV27; j_gene: TRBJ2-7; CDR3nt: TGTGCCAGCAGTTTGTCGGGGTTGGCTTACGAGCAGTACTTC; CDR3aa: CASSLSGLAYEQYF
d_gene: NA; abundance: many; v_gene: TRBV7-9; j_gene: TRBJ2-7; CDR3nt: TGTGCCAGCAGCCCCCAAAGTTTCGAGCAGTACTTC; CDR3aa: CASSPQSFEQYF
d_gene: TRBD1; abundance: few; v_gene: TRBV12-3/TRBV12-4; j_gene: TRBJ1-1; CDR3nt: TGTGCCAGCAGGACGGGACAGGAAAACACTGAAGCTTTCTTT; CDR3aa: CASRTGQENTEAFF
d_gene: TRBD1; abundance: many; v_gene: TRBV5-4; j_gene: TRBJ2-5; CDR3nt: TGTGCCAGCAGCAGGGGGACAGTGGAGACCCAGTACTTC; CDR3aa: CASSRGTVETQYF
d_gene: NA; abundance: many; v_gene: TRBV7-2; j_gene: TRBJ2-1; CDR3nt: TGTGCCAGCAGCTTAAGGGCCCTAACCAATGAGCAGTTCTTC; CDR3aa: CASSLRALTNEQFF
d_gene: NA; abundance: NA; v_gene: TRBV28; j_gene: TRBJ1-4; CDR3nt: TGTGCCAGCAGTACTAACAGGGAAGCAAATGAAAAACTGTTTTTT; CDR3aa: CASSTNREANEKLFF
d_gene: TRBD1; abundance: many; v_gene: TRBV7-2; j_gene: TRBJ1-5; CDR3nt: TGTGCCAGCAGCTTAGAGACAGGGTGGAATCAGCCCCAGCATTTT; CDR3aa: CASSLETGWNQPQHF
d_gene: TRBD1; abundance: few; v_gene: TRBV2; j_gene: TRBJ1-5; CDR3nt: TGTGCCAGCAGCGCTGACAGGGACAGACGGCAGCCCCAGCATTTT; CDR3aa: CASSADRDRRQPQHF
d_gene: NA; abundance: many; v_gene: TRBV7-2; j_gene: TRBJ1-2; CDR3nt: TGTGCCAGCAGCTTAGACGACCGTGCCGCCTATGGCTACACCTTC; CDR3aa: CASSLDDRAAYGYTF
d_gene: NA; abundance: few; v_gene: TRBV20-1; j_gene: TRBJ1-1; CDR3nt: TGCAGTGCTAGAGACCCGGACGAACTGCGGGCTTTCTTT; CDR3aa: CSARDPDELRAFF
d_gene: NA; abundance: NA; v_gene: TRBV20-1; j_gene: TRBJ2-7; CDR3nt: TGCAGTGCTAGATTTAGACAGCCCACCTACGAGCAGTACTTC; CDR3aa: CSARFRQPTYEQYF
d_gene: TRBD2; abundance: NA; v_gene: TRBV6-2/TRBV6-3; j_gene: TRBJ2-2; CDR3nt: TGTGCCACCTCACTAGCGGGAGTGGACACCGGGGAGCTGTTTTTT; CDR3aa: CATSLAGVDTGELFF
d_gene: TRBD1; abundance: NA; v_gene: TRBV9; j_gene: TRBJ2-2; CDR3nt: TGTGCCAGCAGTTACAGGGGGCGAGACACCGGGGAGCTGTTTTTT; CDR3aa: CASSYRGRDTGELFF
d_gene: NA; abundance: NA; v_gene: TRBV19; j_gene: TRBJ1-1; CDR3nt: TGTGCCAGTAGTACCATGGGGGGGCCCACTGAAGCTTTCTTT; CDR3aa: CASSTMGGPTEAFF
d_gene: TRBD2; abundance: NA; v_gene: TRBV11-2; j_gene: TRBJ2-5; CDR3nt: TGTGCCAGCAGCTTAGGTTCCCTCCTGGCGGGAGGAGGAGAGACCCAGTACTTC; CDR3aa: CASSLGSLLAGGGETQYF
d_gene: TRBD2; abundance: few; v_gene: TRBV19; j_gene: TRBJ2-1; CDR3nt: TGTGCCAGTAGCGAATTAGCGGGAGGAGGGCAGTTCTTC; CDR3aa: CASSELAGGGQFF
d_gene: NA; abundance: many; v_gene: TRBV18; j_gene: TRBJ2-5; CDR3nt: TGTGCCAGCTCACCATCTCCTGGGACCCAGTACTTC; CDR3aa: CASSPSPGTQYF
d_gene: NA; abundance: NA; v_gene: TRBV9; j_gene: TRBJ2-7; CDR3nt: TGTGCCAGCAGCGCCGAGGGAGGAAACACAGGGGACGAGCAGTACTTC; CDR3aa: CASSAEGGNTGDEQYF
d_gene: TRBD2; abundance: many; v_gene: TRBV28; j_gene: TRBJ2-1; CDR3nt: TGTGCCAGCAGCCTAGCGGGAGGTGGGGTTGAGCAGTTCTTC; CDR3aa: CASSLAGGGVEQFF
d_gene: TRBD2; abundance: many; v_gene: TRBV19; j_gene: TRBJ2-2; CDR3nt: TGTGCCAGTAGCATACTAGCGGGGACATACACCGGGGAGCTGTTTTTT; CDR3aa: CASSILAGTYTGELFF
d_gene: TRBD1; abundance: few; v_gene: TRBV18; j_gene: TRBJ2-1; CDR3nt: TGTGCCAGCTCAAGGGAACCGGGACAGGCGATCAATGAGCAGTTCTTC; CDR3aa: CASSREPGQAINEQFF
d_gene: NA; abundance: few; v_gene: TRBV6-4; j_gene: TRBJ1-1; CDR3nt: TGTGCCAGCAGTGCCTCGGGGGGGAACATGAACACTGAAGCTTTCTTT; CDR3aa: CASSASGGNMNTEAFF
d_gene: NA; abundance: many; v_gene: TRBV29-1; j_gene: TRBJ2-3; CDR3nt: TGCAGCGGTAGCTGGGGAACAGATACGCAGTATTTT; CDR3aa: CSGSWGTDTQYF